The next 9 T cell receptor beta chains were all read from a single sample in a study of cytomegalovirus exposure and HLA in healthy donors. Profiling relied on immunoSEQ multiplex PCR, and the TCRdb table lists in-frame clones only, not all of them. Of 200,000 or so clones in the sample, around 84% were seen once. Sequencing used PBMCs. All receptors come from a man aged 18 to 30 in good health and CMV-seropositive.

This sequence joins TRBV29-1 and TRBJ2-5, with D possibly matching TRBD1 (5 bases). V was trimmed by 6 bases and J by 4 bases, leaving 18 bases between them. This CDR3 contains 14 residues. The V gene's germline CDR1 is SQVTM and CDR2 ANQGSEA. This chain's CDR3 is CSVQPIQGLETQYF. DNA for the CDR3: TGCAGCGTCCAGCCTATTCAGGGTTTAGAGACCCAGTACTTC.

The rearrangement links TRBV27 to TRBJ2-5, with 10 bases matching TRBD1. V shed 0 bases and J 5 bases; nucleotides not matched to a gene: 3. The CDR3 totals 15 residues. Germline V gene data show CDR1 as MNHEY and CDR2 as SMNVEV (reference sequence). The CDR3 DNA reads as TGTGCCAGCAGTTTATCAGGGACAGGGGTTGAGACCCAGTACTTC. Its protein product is CASSLSGTGVETQYF.

The J gene is TRBJ2-3, the V gene TRBV27; 7 bases are shared with TRBD2. Germline CDR1 MNHEY, CDR2 SMNVEV (reference sequence). The CDR3 is 15 residues long. With 6 bases clipped from V and 3 bases from J, the junction kept 9 bases outside the gene matches. The CDR3 DNA is TGTGCCAGCAGGCGGGAGTTAGAGAATACAGATACGCAGTATTTT. Translation: CASRRELENTDTQYF.

This chain connects TRBV9 to TRBJ2-2; 11 bases are shared with TRBD2. This CDR3 spans 19 amino acids. Germline V gene lookup returns CDR1 SGDLS and CDR2 YYNGEE. Unmatched junction bases numbered 7, after V lost 0 bases and J lost 0 bases. The CDR3 region has the DNA TGTGCCAGCAGCGTAGAGGGAACTAGCGGGGGACCGAACACCGGGGAGCTGTTTTTT. Protein: CASSVEGTSGGPNTGELFF.

This chain connects TRBV19 to TRBJ2-5; 11 positions agree with TRBD2. The CDR3 loop spans 18 amino acids. Germline V gene lookup returns CDR1 LNHDA and CDR2 SQIVND (reference sequence). V dropped 1 base and J dropped 0; count of bases not matched to a gene: 7. The CDR3 reads CASSIGLAGGIHQETQYF. CDR3 DNA sequence: TGTGCCAGTAGTATAGGCCTAGCGGGAGGAATACACCAAGAGACCCAGTACTTC. The whole variable domain, filled in from reference TRBV19 and TRBJ2-5, reads DGGITQSPKYLFRKEGQNVTLSCEQNLNHDAMYWYRQDPGQGLRLIYYSQIVNDFQKGDIAEGYSVSREKKESFPLTVTSAQKNPTAFYLCASSIGLAGGIHQETQYFGPGTRLLVL.

The chain couples TRBV5-5 to TRBJ1-2; D is possibly TRBD1 (5 bases). The CDR3 has 15 residues. Germline CDR1 reads SGHKS; CDR2 reads YYEKEE (reference sequence). The V end was cut by 4 bases, the J end by 3 bases, with 16 bases between. The CDR3 is CASSPRLQGYYGYTF. The CDR3 DNA reads TGTGCCAGCAGCCCCCGCCTCCAGGGTTACTATGGCTACACCTTC.

The V gene is TRBV30, the J gene TRBJ1-2; D unresolved. The CDR3 is made up of 10 amino acids. Germline CDR1 is GTSNPN and CDR2 is SVGIG (reference sequence). V shed 7 bases and J shed 8 bases, with 11 bases lying between them. The CDR3 DNA reads as TGTGCCTATTTTCTGCGGGGCTACACCTTC. Its translation is CAYFLRGYTF.

This clone was observed a single time. The chain uses TRBV11-3 and TRBJ2-2; 9 bases agree with TRBD2. J was trimmed by 6 bases and V by 3 bases; bases with no gene match: 8. The CDR3 length is 16 residues. The germline CDR1 and CDR2 sequences are SGHNT and YENEEA. In DNA, the CDR3 is TGTGCCAGCAGCTTTAGGGGTAGCGGGAGATCCGGGGAGCTGTTTTTT. Amino acid sequence: CASSFRGSGRSGELFF. The full variable domain, rest sourced from reference TRBV11-3 and TRBJ2-2, is EAGVVQSPRYKIIEKKQPVAFWCNPISGHNTLYWYLQNLGQGPELLIRYENEEAVDDSQLPKDRFSAERLKGVDSTLKIQPAELGDSAVYLCASSFRGSGRSGELFFGEGSRLTVL.

This chain joins TRBV2 and TRBJ2-1; 7 bases align to TRBD2. CDR1 SNHLY and CDR2 FYNNEI come from the germline V gene. V trimming: 8 bases; J trimming: 2 bases; junction bases outside the gene matches: 3. CDR3 length: 13 amino acids. CDR3 loop: CASRLAAYNEQFF. The CDR3 DNA reads TGTGCCAGCCGACTAGCCGCCTACAATGAGCAGTTCTTC. Using reference TRBV2 and TRBJ2-1 for the parts outside the CDR3, the full variable domain is EPEVTQTPSHQVTQMGQEVILRCVPISNHLYFYWYRQILGQKVEFLVSFYNNEISEKSEIFDDQFSVERPDGSNFTLKIRSTKLEDSAMYFCASRLAAYNEQFFGPGTRLTVL.